These 28 T cell receptor beta chains came from one sample sequenced in a study of CD8 T cells in Susac syndrome. Random hexamers were used to reverse transcribe about 0.45 to 1 ug of RNA. TCRdb reanalysed the immunoSEQ multiplex PCR reads using MiXCR and keeps one entry per CDR3 protein. This repertoire shows about 150,000 distinct CDR3 sequences, about 95% found once; its top ten account for 0.16%. The material sequenced was CD4+ T cells from PBMCs. The receptors here all came from a human donor with Susac syndrome.

The chain recombines TRBV6-5 with TRBJ2-2, with D unresolved. Per germline, CDR1 MNHEY and CDR2 SVGAGI. CDR3 length equals 14 residues. V lost 2 bases and J 6 bases, leaving 10 bases between the germline ends. CDR3 sequence (DNA): TGTGCCAGCAGTTACCAGTCTGTCCCCGGGGAGCTGTTTTTT. This sequence encodes CASSYQSVPGELFF.

The genes are TRBV29-1 and TRBJ1-2, with D uncertain. Germline lookup yields CDR1 SQVTM and CDR2 ANQGSEA. This CDR3 is 13 amino acids long. Trimming shortened V by 0 bases and J by 1 base, and 6 bases separated the two germline ends. The CDR3: CSVEDQVNYGYTF. In DNA, the CDR3 is TGCAGCGTTGAAGATCAGGTTAACTATGGCTACACCTTC.

This clonotype was observed a single time. V and J are TRBV29-1 and TRBJ2-3; 11 positions agree with TRBD2. Germline V gene data show CDR1 as SQVTM and CDR2 as ANQGSEA. This CDR3 region has 14 residues. After removal of 6 bases from V and 4 bases from J, the junction contained 6 bases not matched to a gene. The CDR3 DNA reads as TGCAGCGTCCAACTAGCGGGGGCCTCAGATACGCAGTATTTT. This translates into CSVQLAGASDTQYF.

The chain employs TRBV3-1 and TRBJ1-4; D is perhaps TRBD1 (5 bases). The CDR3 is made up of 13 amino acids. Per the germline V gene, CDR1 is LGHDT and CDR2 is YNNKEL (reference sequence). V was trimmed by 3 bases and J by 6 bases, leaving 8 bases between them. The CDR3 loop reads CASSQGLDEKLFF. The CDR3 DNA reads TGTGCCAGCAGCCAGGGGCTCGATGAAAAACTGTTTTTT.

The J gene is TRBJ1-4, the V gene TRBV4-2; TRBD1 matches at 7 bases. Germline V gene sequence: CDR1 LGHNA, CDR2 YNFKEQ. V was clipped by 4 bases and J by 0 bases; unmatched bases: 8. The CDR3 spans 17 residues. As DNA, the CDR3 is TGTGCCAGCAGCCGACAGGGCTTTCTTGCAACTAATGAAAAACTGTTTTTT. It codes for CASSRQGFLATNEKLFF.

The genes are TRBV7-8 and TRBJ1-1; D call uncertain. The CDR3 runs to 15 residues. V was trimmed by 1 base and J by 3 bases, leaving 12 bases between them. CDR1 is SGHVS and CDR2 is FQNEAQ in the germline V gene. CDR3 DNA: TGTGCCAGCAGCTTAGGGCGCACTGGCGACACTGAAGCTTTCTTT. Residues: CASSLGRTGDTEAFF.

CDR3 amino acids: CSASRGNYGYTF. CDR3 coding DNA: TGCAGTGCTAGTCGGGGGAACTATGGCTACACCTTC. The rearrangement joins TRBV20-1 to TRBJ1-2; possible D gene TRBD1, 5 bases. The CDR3 contains 12 residues. Per germline, CDR1 DFQATT and CDR2 SNEGSKA (reference sequence). V dropped 3 bases and J dropped 2 bases, with 7 bases sitting between them.

The chain recombines TRBV4-2 with TRBJ2-7, with D tentatively TRBD1 (5 bases). Germline values: CDR1 LGHNA, CDR2 YNFKEQ. Trimming took off 3 bases at V and 2 bases at J, with 11 bases between the two ends. The CDR3 spans 14 residues. Here the CDR3 DNA reads TGTGCCAGCAGCCAGGCACAGGATACCTACGAGCAGTACTTC. It yields the protein CASSQAQDTYEQYF.

In this sample, this clonotype turned up once. This chain links TRBV6-5 with TRBJ2-3; no clear D. Trimming cost V 6 bases and J 2 bases, with 12 bases left between them. Germline V lookup: CDR1 MNHEY, CDR2 SVGAGI. This CDR3 comprises 14 residues. The CDR3 DNA sequence: TGTGCCAGCAGGGGAATAACCCCCACAGATACGCAGTATTTT. It encodes CASRGITPTDTQYF.

The chain recombines TRBV7-9 with TRBJ2-7; 14 positions match TRBD2. J lost 7 bases, V lost 4 bases, and 9 bases had no gene match. CDR1 is SEHNR and CDR2 is FQNEAQ in the germline V gene (reference sequence). The CDR3 spans 16 residues. CDR3 residues: CASSSLSGTSGGEQYF. For the CDR3, the DNA is TGTGCCAGCAGCTCTCTATCCGGGACTAGCGGGGGAGAGCAGTACTTC.

V usage is TRBV4-3 and J usage is TRBJ1-1; D not resolved. CDR1 is LGHNA and CDR2 is YSLEER in the germline V gene. This CDR3 has 15 residues. Trimming took 1 base from V and 1 from J, leaving 10 bases between them. The CDR3 spells CASSQAQPGNTEAFF. CDR3 nucleotide sequence: TGCGCCAGCAGCCAAGCACAACCGGGGAACACTGAAGCTTTCTTT.

The chain combines TRBV20-1 with TRBJ2-1, with TRBD2 as a possible D gene (5 bases). Germline values: CDR1 DFQATT, CDR2 SNEGSKA (reference sequence). Trimming pared 3 bases from V and 4 bases from J, leaving 10 bases between. The CDR3 contains 13 residues. CDR3 sequence (DNA): TGCAGTGCTAGGACTACGGGGTACAATGAGCAGTTCTTC. This gives the protein CSARTTGYNEQFF.

The gene calls are TRBV29-1 and TRBJ2-1; D might be TRBD1 (6 bases). The CDR3 has 11 residues. V was pared by 6 bases and J by 13 bases, with 16 bases between. Germline V gives CDR1 SQVTM, CDR2 ANQGSEA. In DNA, the CDR3 is TGCAGCGTAAAACAAACAGGGATACAGTTCTTC. As protein: CSVKQTGIQFF.

The chain carries TRBV15 and TRBJ2-5; D not certain. CDR1 is LNHNV and CDR2 is YYDKDF in the germline V gene (reference sequence). The germline V and J ends were trimmed by 4 bases and 5 bases, with 14 bases remaining between them. The CDR3 consists of 14 residues. CDR3 in DNA: TGTGCCACCAGCACCAAGACGGGTCGTGAGACCCAGTACTTC. This gives the protein CATSTKTGRETQYF. Together with reference TRBV15 and TRBJ2-5, the CDR3 gives the full variable domain: DAMVIQNPRYQVTQFGKPVTLSCSQTLNHNVMYWYQQKSSQAPKLLFHYYDKDFNNEADTPDNFQSRRPNTSFCFLDIRSPGLGDTAMYLCATSTKTGRETQYFGPGTRLLVL.

The gene calls are TRBV20-1 and TRBJ2-3, with unresolved D. The V end was cut by 2 bases, the J end by 5 bases, with 5 bases between. CDR3 length: 11 amino acids. CDR1 is DFQATT and CDR2 is SNEGSKA in the germline V gene (reference sequence). CDR3 DNA: TGCAGTGCTAGATTCGGAGATACGCAGTATTTT. Translation gives CSARFGDTQYF.

This chain links TRBV7-9 with TRBJ2-5, with TRBD1 identical over 8 bases. Germline CDR1 is SEHNR and CDR2 is FQNEAQ (reference sequence). Trimming cost V 4 bases and J 2 bases; bases outside gene matches: 12. CDR3 size: 17 residues. CDR3 sequence: CASSWRERQGPQETQYF. The DNA for the CDR3 is TGTGCCAGCAGCTGGAGGGAGAGACAGGGGCCTCAAGAGACCCAGTACTTC.

The rearrangement links TRBV20-1 to TRBJ2-5; D gene unclear. CDR3 length: 12 amino acids. With 3 bases removed from V and 3 bases from J, the gap between germline ends came to 8 bases. Germline V gene data show CDR1 as DFQATT and CDR2 as SNEGSKA (reference sequence). The DNA for the CDR3 is TGCAGTGCTAGGAGTGGGAAAGAGACCCAGTACTTC. It translates to CSARSGKETQYF.

The rearrangement links TRBV12-3 or TRBV12-4 to TRBJ2-1; possible D gene TRBD2, 5 bases. V lost 8 bases to trimming and J lost 4 bases, with 12 bases between them. The CDR3 totals 13 residues. DNA for the CDR3: TGTGCCAGCTGCCGGGAATTGTACAATGAGCAGTTCTTC. Translation gives CASCRELYNEQFF.

The gene calls are TRBV15 and TRBJ1-2; the D gene is possibly TRBD1 (6 bases). Deletions cut 0 bases from V and 7 bases from J, with 15 bases between. There are 15 residues in the CDR3. The germline gives CDR1 LNHNV, CDR2 YYDKDF (reference sequence). The CDR3 sequence is CATSREVGRGGGYTF. The DNA for the CDR3 is TGTGCCACCAGCAGAGAGGTGGGCAGGGGTGGTGGCTACACCTTC.

This clonotype was found once. This chain links TRBV20-1 with TRBJ2-1; TRBD2 might be the D (5 bases). The CDR3 extends over 15 amino acids. Germline CDR1 DFQATT, CDR2 SNEGSKA (reference sequence). Trimming took off 3 bases at V and 1 base at J, with 13 bases between the two ends. CDR3 sequence reads: CSASSREKSYNEQFF. In DNA form, the CDR3 reads TGCAGTGCTAGCTCACGGGAAAAATCCTACAATGAGCAGTTCTTC.

The chain couples TRBV14 to TRBJ1-5; D not certain. V lost 1 base and J lost 7, with 8 bases in between. The CDR3 runs to 13 residues. Germline values: CDR1 SGHDN, CDR2 FVKESK. The CDR3 bases are TGTGCCAGCAGCCAAGGGGTCGCCCAGCCCCAGCATTTT. Its translation: CASSQGVAQPQHF.

V is TRBV20-1 and J is TRBJ1-1, with D perhaps matching TRBD1 (6 bases). The ends were cut back, 4 bases at V and 3 bases at J, with 6 bases in the middle. The length of the CDR3 is 11 residues. The germline V gene has CDR1 DFQATT and CDR2 SNEGSKA (reference sequence). The CDR3 is CSATGDTEAFF. In DNA, the CDR3 is TGCAGTGCTACAGGGGACACTGAAGCTTTCTTT.

The rearrangement uses TRBV2 and TRBJ2-2; TRBD2 agrees at 7 bases. The length of the CDR3 is 13 residues. Germline CDR1 is SNHLY and CDR2 is FYNNEI. The junction had 2 bases not matched to a gene; V was cut back by 7 bases and J by 3 bases. The chain's CDR3 is CASTRGDTGELFF. CDR3 nucleotides: TGTGCCAGCACTCGGGGGGACACCGGGGAGCTGTTTTTT.

The chain has TRBV5-1 and TRBJ1-1; D is ambiguous. Between the trimmed V and J ends, which lost 4 bases and 5 bases, there was a span of 15 bases. Per germline, CDR1 SGHRS and CDR2 YFSETQ. The CDR3 loop spans 14 amino acids. Written as DNA, the CDR3 is TGCGCCAGCAGCGCGGGGTGGGAAGGGACTGAAGCTTTCTTT. This sequence encodes CASSAGWEGTEAFF.

This rearrangement joins TRBV27 to TRBJ1-2; D is ambiguous. This CDR3 contains 13 residues. Germline V gene data show CDR1 as MNHEY and CDR2 as SMNVEV (reference sequence). The germline V and J ends were trimmed by 5 bases and 4 bases, with 11 bases remaining between them. The CDR3 nucleotides are TGTGCCAGCAGTCCCCTTCTTTTCTATGGCTACACCTTC. This codes for CASSPLLFYGYTF.

The rearrangement uses TRBV5-1 and TRBJ1-4; D unresolved. The CDR3 extends over 16 amino acids. Germline CDR1 SGHRS, CDR2 YFSETQ. Trimming removed 5 bases at V and 3 bases at J, with 17 bases between. As DNA, the CDR3 is TGCGCCAGCAGACCGGGGTTTGAGGGAGCTAATGAAAAACTGTTTTTT. It is translated as CASRPGFEGANEKLFF.

V is TRBV5-6 and J is TRBJ2-5; D perhaps matches TRBD2 (5 bases). The CDR3 spans 13 residues. Germline CDR1 SGHDT, CDR2 YYEEEE. Trimming left V 3 bases short and J 7 bases short, with 13 bases between. CDR3 amino acids: CASSSSGSGTQYF. Here the CDR3 DNA reads TGTGCCAGCAGCTCCAGCGGTTCTGGGACCCAGTACTTC.

J is TRBJ2-3 and V is TRBV6-2 or TRBV6-3; D call uncertain. Germline V gives CDR1 MNHEY, CDR2 SVGEGT. The CDR3 sequence is 12 residues long. Trimming pared 8 bases from V and 4 bases from J, leaving 10 bases between. CDR3 sequence reads: CASSQASDTQYF. The CDR3 DNA follows: TGTGCCAGCTCCCAAGCGTCAGATACGCAGTATTTT.